The 4 T cell receptor beta chains reported below all come from one sample, sequenced in a study of spatial heterogeneity in lung cancer. Time point given: sample taken at primary tumor resection. One entry per CDR3 protein results from TCRdb running MiXCR on the 5' RACE reads. This sample has 20,000 to 25,000 distinct CDR3 sequences, with under 5.5% found just once. Here the sequenced sample was PBMCs, taken at surgery. Receptor source: a male donor with early-stage non-small cell lung cancer.

This clonotype is labeled as medium-sized. The J gene is TRBJ2-3, the V gene TRBV9; 10 bases map to TRBD2. V shed 3 bases, J shed 1 base, and the junction held 2 bases outside the gene matches. The CDR3 length is 15 residues. Germline CDR1 reads SGDLS; CDR2 reads YYNGEE. CDR3 sequence reads: CASSAGTSGTDTQYF. The CDR3 region has the DNA TGTGCCAGCAGCGCCGGGACTAGCGGCACAGATACGCAGTATTTT. The whole variable domain, filled in from reference TRBV9 and TRBJ2-3, reads DSGVTQTPKHLITATGQRVTLRCSPRSGDLSVYWYQQSLDQGLQFLIQYYNGEERAKGNILERFSAQQFPDLHSELNLSSLELGDSALYFCASSAGTSGTDTQYFGPGTRLTVL.

The gene calls are TRBV21-1 and TRBJ2-7. TRBV21-1 represents a pseudogene. The CDR3 has 12 residues. In DNA, the CDR3 is TGTGCCAGCAGCAAAAATCACAACGAGCAGTACTTC. This encodes CASSKNHNEQYF.

In its sample, this clonotype was seen a few times. The chain links TRBV11-2 to TRBJ2-1; 11 bases match TRBD2. Germline assignment: CDR1 SGHAT and CDR2 FQNNGV. Trimming cost V 5 bases and J 6 bases; bases outside gene matches: 6. This CDR3 is built from 15 residues. The CDR3 region is CASSPGLAGGNEQFF. In DNA, the CDR3 is TGTGCCAGCAGCCCCGGGCTAGCGGGAGGCAATGAGCAGTTCTTC. Complete variable domain (other parts from reference TRBV11-2 and TRBJ2-1): EAGVAQSPRYKIIEKRQSVAFWCNPISGHATLYWYQQILGQGPKLLIQFQNNGVVDDSQLPKDRFSAERLKGVDSTLKIQPAKLEDSAVYLCASSPGLAGGNEQFFGPGTRLTVL.

This clonotype was found a few times. The V and J genes are TRBV12-3 or TRBV12-4 and TRBJ1-2, with a possible D match to TRBD1 (5 bases). CDR3 length: 17 amino acids. Trimming took 1 base from V and 0 from J, leaving 15 bases between them. The CDR3 DNA reads as TGTGCCAGCAGTTTAGTTGCAGGGACTTTAGCTAACTATGGCTACACCTTC. It encodes CASSLVAGTLANYGYTF.